The T cell receptor (beta chain) under discussion was sequenced for a study of Graves' ophthalmopathy and Graves' hyperthyroidism. Study-wide findings and caveats: Between ophthalmopathy and stable hyperthyroidism, a 13-signature model drew a separation with around 88% sensitivity and 70% to 84% specificity. The majority of expanded thyroid clonotypes above 0.001 frequency also occurred in blood.

TCR beta CDR3 amplification used RNA transcripts. After a first-round RT-PCR with HTBI primers, a second-round multiplex PCR was run. TCRdb reanalysed the multiplex PCR reads using MiXCR and keeps one entry per CDR3 protein. The sample has roughly 700,000 distinct CDR3 sequences, 40% seen once. Comment on this clonotype: The target antigen is unknown.

No donor had other autoimmune disease, uncontrolled infection, pregnancy or lactation. PBMCs had their origin in fresh peripheral blood (roughly 10 ml). Germline CDR1 reads SEHNR; CDR2 reads FQNEAQ (reference sequence). The V segment lost 3 bases and the J segment 8 bases; nucleotides outside the gene matches: 7. This CDR3 is built from 14 residues. The source of this sequence is an adult man with Graves' ophthalmopathy. The specimen sequenced was peripheral blood. The rearrangement links TRBV7-9 to TRBJ1-3; the match to TRBD1 covers 7 bases. In DNA, the CDR3 is TGTGCCAGCAGCTTCCACAGGGGTTCCGACACCATATATTTT. It specifies CASSFHRGSDTIYF.